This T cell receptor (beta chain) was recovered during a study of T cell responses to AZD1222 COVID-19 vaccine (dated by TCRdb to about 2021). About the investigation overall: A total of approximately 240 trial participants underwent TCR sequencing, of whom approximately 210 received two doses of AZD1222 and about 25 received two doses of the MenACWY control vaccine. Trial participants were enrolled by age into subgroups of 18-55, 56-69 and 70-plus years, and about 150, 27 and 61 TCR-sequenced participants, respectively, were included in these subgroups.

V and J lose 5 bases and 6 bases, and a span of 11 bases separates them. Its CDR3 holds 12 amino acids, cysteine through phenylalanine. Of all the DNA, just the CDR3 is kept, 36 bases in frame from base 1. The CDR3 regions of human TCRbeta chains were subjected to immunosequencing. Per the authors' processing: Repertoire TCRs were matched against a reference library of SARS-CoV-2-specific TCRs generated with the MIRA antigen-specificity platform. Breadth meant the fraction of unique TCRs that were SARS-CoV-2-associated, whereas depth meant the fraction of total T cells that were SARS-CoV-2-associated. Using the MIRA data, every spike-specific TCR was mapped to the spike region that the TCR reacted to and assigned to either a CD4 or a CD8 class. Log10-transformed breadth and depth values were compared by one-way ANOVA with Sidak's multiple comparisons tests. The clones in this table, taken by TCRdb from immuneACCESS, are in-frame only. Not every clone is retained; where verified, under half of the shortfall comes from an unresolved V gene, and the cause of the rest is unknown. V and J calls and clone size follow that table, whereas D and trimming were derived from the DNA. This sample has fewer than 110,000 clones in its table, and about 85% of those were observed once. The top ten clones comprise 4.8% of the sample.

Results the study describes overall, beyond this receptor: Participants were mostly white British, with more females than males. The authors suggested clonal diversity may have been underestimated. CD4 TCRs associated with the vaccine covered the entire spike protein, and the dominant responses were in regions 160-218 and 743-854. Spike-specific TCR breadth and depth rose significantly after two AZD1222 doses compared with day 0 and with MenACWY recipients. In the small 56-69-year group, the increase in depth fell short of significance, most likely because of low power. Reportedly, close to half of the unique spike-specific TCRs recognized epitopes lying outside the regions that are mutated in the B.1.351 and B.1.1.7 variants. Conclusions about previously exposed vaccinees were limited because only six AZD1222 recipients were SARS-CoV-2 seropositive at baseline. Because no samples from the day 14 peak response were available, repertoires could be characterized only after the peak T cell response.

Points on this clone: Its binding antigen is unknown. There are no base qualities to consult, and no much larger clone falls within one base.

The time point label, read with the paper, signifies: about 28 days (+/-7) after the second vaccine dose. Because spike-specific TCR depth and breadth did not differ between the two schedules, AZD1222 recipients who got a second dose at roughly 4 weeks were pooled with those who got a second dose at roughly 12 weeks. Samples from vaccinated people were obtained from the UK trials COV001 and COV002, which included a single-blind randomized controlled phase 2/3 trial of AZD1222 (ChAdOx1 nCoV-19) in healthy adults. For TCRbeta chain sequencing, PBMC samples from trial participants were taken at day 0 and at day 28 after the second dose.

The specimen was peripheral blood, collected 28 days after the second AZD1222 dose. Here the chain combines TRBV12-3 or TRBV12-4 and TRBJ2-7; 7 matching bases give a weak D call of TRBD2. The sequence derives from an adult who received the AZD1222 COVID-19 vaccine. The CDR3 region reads CASSRRGAEQYF. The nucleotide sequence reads TGTGCCAGCAGTCGTCGGGGGGCCGAGCAGTACTTC.